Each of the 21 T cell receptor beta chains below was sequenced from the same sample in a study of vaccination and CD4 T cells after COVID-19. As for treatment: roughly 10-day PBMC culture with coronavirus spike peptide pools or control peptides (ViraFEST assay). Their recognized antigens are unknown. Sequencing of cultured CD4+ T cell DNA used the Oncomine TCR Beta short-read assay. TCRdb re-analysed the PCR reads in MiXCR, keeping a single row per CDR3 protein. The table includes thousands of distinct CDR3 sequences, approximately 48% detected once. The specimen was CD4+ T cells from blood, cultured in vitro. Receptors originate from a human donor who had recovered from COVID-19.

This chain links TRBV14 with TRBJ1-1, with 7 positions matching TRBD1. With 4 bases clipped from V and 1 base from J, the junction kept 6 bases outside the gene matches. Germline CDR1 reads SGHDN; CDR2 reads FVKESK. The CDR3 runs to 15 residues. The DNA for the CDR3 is TGTGCCAGCAGCCCATGGACAGGACCGAACACTGAAGCTTTCTTT. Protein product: CASSPWTGPNTEAFF.

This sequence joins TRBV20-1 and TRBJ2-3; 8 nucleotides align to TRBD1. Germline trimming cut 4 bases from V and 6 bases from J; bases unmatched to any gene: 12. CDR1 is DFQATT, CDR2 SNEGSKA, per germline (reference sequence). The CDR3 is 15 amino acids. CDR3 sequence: CSATRGGQGKDTQYF. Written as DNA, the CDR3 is TGCAGTGCTACCAGAGGCGGACAGGGAAAGGATACGCAGTATTTT.

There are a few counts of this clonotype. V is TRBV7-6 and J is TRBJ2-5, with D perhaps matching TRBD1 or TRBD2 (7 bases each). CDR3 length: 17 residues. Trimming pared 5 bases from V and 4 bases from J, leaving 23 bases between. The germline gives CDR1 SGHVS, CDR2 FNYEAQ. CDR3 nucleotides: TGTGCCAGCAGCCAGGGGGGCGCCCCCAGCGGGACAGAGACCCAGTACTTC. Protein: CASSQGGAPSGTETQYF.

CDR3 region: CATSDPGTAFYGYTF. Here the CDR3 DNA reads TGTGCCACCAGTGATCCCGGGACAGCTTTCTATGGCTACACCTTC. The chain joins TRBV24-1 to TRBJ1-2, with 7 bases aligning to TRBD1. The V and J ends lost 3 bases and 4 bases, in that order; junction bases with no gene match: 7. The CDR3 sequence is 15 residues long. Germline V gene lookup returns CDR1 KGHDR and CDR2 SFDVKD.

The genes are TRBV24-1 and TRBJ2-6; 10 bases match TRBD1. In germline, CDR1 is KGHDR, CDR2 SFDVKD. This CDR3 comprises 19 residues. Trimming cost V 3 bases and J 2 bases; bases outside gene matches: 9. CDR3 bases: TGTGCCACCAGTGATAATAGGGGACAGGGGTCCCCTGGGGCCAACGTCCTGACTTTC. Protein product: CATSDNRGQGSPGANVLTF.

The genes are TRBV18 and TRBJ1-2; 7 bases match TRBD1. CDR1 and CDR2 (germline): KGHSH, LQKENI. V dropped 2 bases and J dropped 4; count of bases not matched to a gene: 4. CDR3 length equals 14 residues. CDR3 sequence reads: CASSPAGQSYGYTF. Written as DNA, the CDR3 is TGTGCCAGCTCACCAGCGGGACAGAGCTATGGCTACACCTTC.

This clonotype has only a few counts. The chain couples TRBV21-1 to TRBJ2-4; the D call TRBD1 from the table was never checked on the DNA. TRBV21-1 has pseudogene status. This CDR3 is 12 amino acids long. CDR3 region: CAVQGVENIQYF. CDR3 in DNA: TGTGCCGTGCAGGGGGTCGAAAACATTCAGTACTTC.

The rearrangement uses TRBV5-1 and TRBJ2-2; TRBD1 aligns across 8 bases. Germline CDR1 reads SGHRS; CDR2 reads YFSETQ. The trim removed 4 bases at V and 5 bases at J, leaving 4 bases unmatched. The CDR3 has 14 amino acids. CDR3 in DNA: TGCGCCAGCAGCCCTCAGGGGGCAACCGGGGAGCTGTTTTTT. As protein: CASSPQGATGELFF.

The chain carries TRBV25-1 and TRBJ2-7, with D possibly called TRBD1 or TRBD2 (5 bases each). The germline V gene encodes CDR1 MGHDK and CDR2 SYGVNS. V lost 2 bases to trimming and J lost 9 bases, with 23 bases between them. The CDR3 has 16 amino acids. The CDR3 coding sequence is TGTGCCAGCAGTGAAAAGGGGTGGGACCGAATACGTGGGCAGTACTTC. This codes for CASSEKGWDRIRGQYF.

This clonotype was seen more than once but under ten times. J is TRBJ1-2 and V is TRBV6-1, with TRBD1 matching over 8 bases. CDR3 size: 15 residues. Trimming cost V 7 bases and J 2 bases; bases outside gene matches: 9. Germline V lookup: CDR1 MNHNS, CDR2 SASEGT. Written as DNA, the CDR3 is TGTGCCAGCACCCCTCACAGGGGGGTGAACTATGGCTACACCTTC. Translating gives CASTPHRGVNYGYTF.

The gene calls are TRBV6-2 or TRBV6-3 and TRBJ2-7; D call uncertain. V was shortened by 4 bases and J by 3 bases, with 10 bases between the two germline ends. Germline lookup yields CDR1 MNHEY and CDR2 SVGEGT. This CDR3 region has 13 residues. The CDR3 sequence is CASSFQRRYEQYF. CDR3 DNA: TGTGCCAGCAGTTTTCAACGGCGCTACGAGCAGTACTTC.

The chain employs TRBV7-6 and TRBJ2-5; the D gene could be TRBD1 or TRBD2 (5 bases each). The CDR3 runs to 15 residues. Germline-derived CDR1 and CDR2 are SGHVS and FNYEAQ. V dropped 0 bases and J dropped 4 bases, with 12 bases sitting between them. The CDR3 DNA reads TGTGCCAGCAGCTTAGCGAGAGGGGTAATAGAGACCCAGTACTTC. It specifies CASSLARGVIETQYF.

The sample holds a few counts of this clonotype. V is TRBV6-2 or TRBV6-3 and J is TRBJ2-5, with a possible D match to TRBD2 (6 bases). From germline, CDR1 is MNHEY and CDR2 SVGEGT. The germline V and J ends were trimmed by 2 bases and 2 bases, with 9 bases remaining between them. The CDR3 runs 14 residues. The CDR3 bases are TGTGCCAGCAGTTACGGGGGGTTGCAAGAGACCCAGTACTTC. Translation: CASSYGGLQETQYF.

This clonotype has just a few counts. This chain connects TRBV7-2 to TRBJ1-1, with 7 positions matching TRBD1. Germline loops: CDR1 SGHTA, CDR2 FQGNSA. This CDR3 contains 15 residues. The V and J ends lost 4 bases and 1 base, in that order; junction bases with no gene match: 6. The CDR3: CASSSRQGPNTEAFF. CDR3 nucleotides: TGTGCCAGCAGCTCCCGACAGGGCCCGAACACTGAAGCTTTCTTT.

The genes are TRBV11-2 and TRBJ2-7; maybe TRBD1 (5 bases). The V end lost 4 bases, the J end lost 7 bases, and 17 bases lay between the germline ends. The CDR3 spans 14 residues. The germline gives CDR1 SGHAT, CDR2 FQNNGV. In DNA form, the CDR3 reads TGTGCCAGCAGCTCCAGCAAGGGGCACTGGGAGCAGTACTTC. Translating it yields CASSSSKGHWEQYF.

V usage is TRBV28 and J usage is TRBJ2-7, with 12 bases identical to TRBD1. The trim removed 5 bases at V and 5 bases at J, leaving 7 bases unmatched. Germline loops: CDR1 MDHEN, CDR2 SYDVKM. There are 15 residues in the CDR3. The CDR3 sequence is CASSAVGQGANEQYF. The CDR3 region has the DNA TGTGCCAGCAGTGCGGTGGGACAGGGGGCTAACGAGCAGTACTTC.

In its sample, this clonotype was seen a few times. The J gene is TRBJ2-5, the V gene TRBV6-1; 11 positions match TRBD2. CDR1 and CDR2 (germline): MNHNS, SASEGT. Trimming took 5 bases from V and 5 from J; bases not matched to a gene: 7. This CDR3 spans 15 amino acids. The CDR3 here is CASSLSASGGETQYF. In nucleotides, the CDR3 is TGTGCCAGCAGTCTGAGCGCTAGCGGGGGGGAGACCCAGTACTTC.

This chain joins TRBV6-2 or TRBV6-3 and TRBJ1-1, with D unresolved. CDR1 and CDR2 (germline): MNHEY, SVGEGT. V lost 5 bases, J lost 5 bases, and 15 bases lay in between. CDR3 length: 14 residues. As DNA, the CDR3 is TGTGCCAGCAGTAAAAGTGTCAGAGGAACTGAAGCTTTCTTT. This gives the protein CASSKSVRGTEAFF.

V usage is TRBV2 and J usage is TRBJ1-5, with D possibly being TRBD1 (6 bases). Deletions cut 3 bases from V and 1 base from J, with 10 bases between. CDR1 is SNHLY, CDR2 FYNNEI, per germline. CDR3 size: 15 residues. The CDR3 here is CASSEGALSNQPQHF. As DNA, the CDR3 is TGTGCCAGCAGTGAGGGGGCTCTGAGCAATCAGCCCCAGCATTTT.

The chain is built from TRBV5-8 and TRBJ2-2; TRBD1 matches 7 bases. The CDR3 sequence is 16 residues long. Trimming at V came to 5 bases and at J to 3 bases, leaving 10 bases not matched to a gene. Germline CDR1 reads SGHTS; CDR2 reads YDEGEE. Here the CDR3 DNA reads TGTGCCAGCAGTACAGGGGCTCGAGTGGACACCGGGGAGCTGTTTTTT. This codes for CASSTGARVDTGELFF.

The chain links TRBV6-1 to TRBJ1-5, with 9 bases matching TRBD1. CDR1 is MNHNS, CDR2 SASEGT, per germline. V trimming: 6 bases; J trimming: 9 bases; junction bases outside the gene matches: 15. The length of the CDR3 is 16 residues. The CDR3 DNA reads TGTGCCAGCAGGGAACAGGGGGCTTTTTCATCACCGCCCCAGCATTTT. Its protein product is CASREQGAFSSPPQHF.